The 30 T cell receptor beta chains in this list originate from one sample, sequenced in a study of memory CD4+ T cells and cytomegalovirus serostatus. The sort gate was single viable CD3+CD4+CD8-CD45RO+ cells for memory CD4+ T cells. Measured with immunoSEQ multiplex PCR; TCRdb has only the in-frame clones, and not every one. The table lists 54,000 or so clones, roughly 77% of them singletons, with approximately 1% in the top ten. The specimen sequenced was memory CD4+ T cells from blood. Receptor source: an adult in good health and CMV-seronegative.

This clone has ten or more counts. V and J are TRBV7-9 and TRBJ2-3, with TRBD2 matching 16 bases. This CDR3 is built from 17 residues. J lost 1 base, V lost 5 bases, and 3 bases had no gene match. Germline CDR1 reads SEHNR; CDR2 reads FQNEAQ (reference sequence). This chain's CDR3 is CASSRGTSGRGTDTQYF. As DNA, the CDR3 is TGTGCCAGCAGCAGAGGGACTAGCGGGAGGGGCACAGATACGCAGTATTTT.

The chain joins TRBV5-1 to TRBJ2-5; 7 bases are a match to TRBD1. This CDR3 spans 14 amino acids. Germline CDR1 is SGHRS and CDR2 is YFSETQ. J lost 2 bases, V lost 4 bases, and 5 bases had no gene match. CDR3 residues: CASSPGGVQETQYF. For the CDR3, the DNA is TGCGCCAGCAGCCCAGGGGGAGTTCAAGAGACCCAGTACTTC.

This chain connects TRBV7-3 to TRBJ1-3; D gene uncertain. CDR1 and CDR2 (germline): SGHTA, FQGTGA. The V and J ends lost 4 bases and 0 bases respectively, with 4 bases between them. This CDR3 has 13 residues. The CDR3 region is CASSSTSGNTIYF. The CDR3 nucleotides are TGTGCCAGCAGCTCGACCTCTGGAAACACCATATATTTT.

This clone was recorded once. The chain carries TRBV10-3 and TRBJ2-1; TRBD2 matches 13 bases. J was trimmed by 5 bases and V by 10 bases; bases with no gene match: 14. From germline, CDR1 is ENHRY and CDR2 SYGVKD. This CDR3 spans 17 amino acids. CDR3 sequence (DNA): TGTGCCACTAAGGGGACTAGCGGGAAGCCGAGGGACAATGAGCAGTTCTTC. It is translated as CATKGTSGKPRDNEQFF.

The chain couples TRBV7-3 to TRBJ2-3; D gene uncertain. Trimming cost V 1 base and J 0 bases, with 8 bases left between them. Germline values: CDR1 SGHTA, CDR2 FQGTGA. The CDR3 runs 15 residues. CDR3 loop: CASSLNAASTDTQYF. CDR3 nucleotide sequence: TGTGCCAGCAGCTTAAACGCTGCAAGCACAGATACGCAGTATTTT.

This clone was picked up a small number of times. The genes are TRBV28 and TRBJ1-5; 11 nucleotides line up with TRBD1. The ends lost 5 bases at V and 1 base at J; junction bases unmatched: 4. Germline V CDR1 and CDR2: MDHEN, SYDVKM. The CDR3 totals 16 residues. CDR3 sequence: CASSRGTGGSNQPQHF. CDR3 sequence (DNA): TGTGCCAGCAGTCGAGGGACAGGGGGAAGCAATCAGCCCCAGCATTTT.

The chain uses TRBV7-2 and TRBJ1-4; D is uncertain. The germline gives CDR1 SGHTA, CDR2 FQGNSA. V was trimmed by 1 base and J by 6 bases, leaving 12 bases between them. The CDR3 extends over 15 amino acids. The CDR3 is CASSLVAGGYEKLFF. The DNA of the CDR3 is TGTGCCAGCAGCTTAGTGGCAGGAGGGTATGAAAAACTGTTTTTT.

This clone has more than one count but fewer than ten. The chain employs TRBV18 and TRBJ2-7; D ambiguous. Germline V gives CDR1 KGHSH, CDR2 LQKENI. Trimming took 2 bases from V and 2 from J, leaving 10 bases between them. The CDR3 contains 14 residues. The DNA of the CDR3 is TGTGCCAGCTCACCAAGTGCAGAGACCTACGAGCAGTACTTC. Translating it yields CASSPSAETYEQYF.

As regards this clone: The junction does not match germline at one end; this may be a read error. The gene calls are TRBV11-2 and TRBJ2-7; TRBD1 matches at 9 bases. The CDR3 covers 18 residues. CDR1 and CDR2 from the germline V gene are SGHAT and FQNNGV. CDR3 in amino acids: CARSFTRRTGGTSNEQYF. The DNA of the CDR3 is TGTGCCAGAAGCTTCACAAGACGCACAGGGGGCACAAGCAACGAGCAGTACTTC.

As concerns this clone: At one of its ends the junction is not consistent with the germline gene, which may arise from a read error. The V and J genes are TRBV7-8 and TRBJ2-5; the D is unclear. Germline V gives CDR1 SGHVS, CDR2 FQNEAQ. This CDR3 has 11 residues. The CDR3 coding sequence is TGTGCCAGCAGCCCCCAAGGGACCCAGTACTTC. It yields the protein CASSPQGTQYF.

The chain links TRBV14 to TRBJ1-2; no reliable D call. The CDR3 is 15 amino acids. Germline CDR1 SGHDN, CDR2 FVKESK. V was trimmed by 0 bases and J by 8 bases, leaving 16 bases between them. As DNA, the CDR3 is TGTGCCAGCAGCCAAGATCGAGTAGGGTTATTCGGCTACACCTTC. It is translated as CASSQDRVGLFGYTF.

The V call is TRBV27, the J call TRBJ2-7, with 10 bases fitting TRBD2. V dropped 5 bases and J dropped 4; count of bases not matched to a gene: 5. The CDR3 extends over 14 amino acids. The germline V gene has CDR1 MNHEY and CDR2 SMNVEV (reference sequence). This CDR3 is CASSRTSGEYEQYF. In DNA form, the CDR3 reads TGTGCCAGCAGTCGGACTAGCGGAGAATACGAGCAGTACTTC.

This clone was recorded once. The V call is TRBV15, the J call TRBJ2-5; possible D gene TRBD1, 6 bases. Trimming removed 2 bases from V and 5 bases from J, with 12 bases in between. Germline loops: CDR1 LNHNV, CDR2 YYDKDF (reference sequence). This CDR3 contains 14 residues. The CDR3 is CATSRPGAEETQYF. For the CDR3, the DNA is TGTGCCACCAGCAGACCAGGGGCGGAGGAGACCCAGTACTTC.

The chain uses TRBV29-1 and TRBJ2-5; 9 positions match TRBD2. Looked up from germline, CDR1 is SQVTM and CDR2 is ANQGSEA. J lost 2 bases, V lost 7 bases, and 8 bases had no gene match. The CDR3 runs to 14 residues. CDR3 residues: CSGVRLAGQETQYF. DNA of the CDR3: TGCAGCGGAGTTAGGCTAGCGGGACAAGAGACCCAGTACTTC. The full variable domain, completed using reference TRBV29-1 and TRBJ2-5, is SAVISQKPSRDICQRGTSLTIQCQVDSQVTMMFWYRQQPGQSLTLIATANQGSEATYESGFVIDKFPISRPNLTFSTLTVSNMSPEDSSIYLCSGVRLAGQETQYFGPGTRLLVL.

The V call is TRBV11-2, the J call TRBJ2-7; 9 positions agree with TRBD2. The ends lost 1 base at V and 2 bases at J; junction bases unmatched: 0. This CDR3 has 14 residues. Per germline, CDR1 SGHAT and CDR2 FQNNGV. CDR3 sequence (DNA): TGTGCCAGCAGCTTAGGACTAGCGGCCTACGAGCAGTACTTC. It codes for CASSLGLAAYEQYF.

V gene TRBV30 combines with J gene TRBJ2-5; 8 bases match TRBD2. CDR1 and CDR2 (germline): GTSNPN, SVGIG (reference sequence). CDR3 length equals 17 residues. V gave up 4 bases and J gave up 5 bases; unmatched junction bases: 18. The DNA of the CDR3 is TGTGCCTGGACCCGGGGCTCCTTCGCGGGAGGATGGGAGACCCAGTACTTC. Its protein is CAWTRGSFAGGWETQYF.

The rearrangement joins TRBV14 to TRBJ1-2, with D possibly matching TRBD1 (5 bases). CDR1 is SGHDN, CDR2 FVKESK, per germline. V lost 0 bases to trimming and J lost 7 bases, with 21 bases between them. The CDR3 sequence is 17 residues long. The CDR3 DNA reads as TGTGCCAGCAGCCAAGATCTCGTTACCAGGGCTGAGGGTGGCTACACCTTC. Encoded protein: CASSQDLVTRAEGGYTF.

This clone was observed a few times. The chain joins TRBV6-5 to TRBJ2-1; tentatively, D is TRBD2 (5 bases). With 0 bases removed from V and 7 bases from J, the gap between germline ends came to 10 bases. The CDR3 covers 14 residues. Germline V gene sequence: CDR1 MNHEY, CDR2 SVGAGI. CDR3 sequence: CASSYSVTGNEQFF. The DNA of the CDR3 is TGTGCCAGCAGTTACTCAGTTACGGGGAATGAGCAGTTCTTC.

The chain employs TRBV7-3 and TRBJ2-2, with TRBD1 matching 11 bases. The CDR3 covers 14 residues. Germline V gene data show CDR1 as SGHTA and CDR2 as FQGTGA. V trimming: 5 bases; J trimming: 6 bases; junction bases outside the gene matches: 2. The CDR3 sequence: CASSVGQGAGELFF. As DNA, the CDR3 is TGTGCCAGCAGCGTGGGACAGGGGGCCGGGGAGCTGTTTTTT.

This clone showed up just a few times. In DNA form, the CDR3 reads TGTGCCAGCAGGGGGGGTGATAGGTCCTATGGCTACACCTTC. It translates to CASRGGDRSYGYTF. The rearrangement joins TRBV28 to TRBJ1-2, with D possibly TRBD1 on 5 matching bases. This CDR3 is built from 14 residues. Germline CDR1 reads MDHEN; CDR2 reads SYDVKM. The V gene lost 6 bases and the J gene lost 4 bases, with 15 bases spanning the gap.

This chain uses TRBV28 with TRBJ1-5, with 9 bases that match TRBD1. Per the germline V gene, CDR1 is MDHEN and CDR2 is SYDVKM. With V trimmed by 5 bases and J by 2 bases, 4 bases remained unmatched. The CDR3 covers 15 residues. This CDR3 is CASSTTGGGNQPQHF. CDR3 DNA sequence: TGTGCCAGCAGTACGACAGGGGGGGGCAATCAGCCCCAGCATTTT.

This chain uses TRBV6-1 with TRBJ1-2; 8 nucleotides match TRBD1. V was pared by 8 bases and J by 8 bases, with 13 bases of the junction left unmatched. From germline, CDR1 is MNHNS and CDR2 SASEGT. CDR3 length: 14 residues. CDR3: CASLFDRGGQGYTF. CDR3 DNA sequence: TGTGCCAGCCTTTTCGACAGGGGTGGGCAGGGCTACACCTTC.

The chain joins TRBV5-5 to TRBJ2-7, with a tentative D call TRBD2 (6 bases). Germline V lookup: CDR1 SGHKS, CDR2 YYEKEE (reference sequence). Deletions cut 4 bases from V and 6 bases from J, with 20 bases between. The CDR3 extends over 15 amino acids. CDR3 bases: TGTGCCAGCAGCCCCGCGGGAATCGGGTCGCTCGAGCAGTACTTC. This translates into CASSPAGIGSLEQYF.

V and J are TRBV7-6 and TRBJ2-5; 10 nucleotides match TRBD1. V trimming: 1 base; J trimming: 0 bases; junction bases outside the gene matches: 11. The germline CDR1 and CDR2 sequences are SGHVS and FNYEAQ. The CDR3 sequence is 19 residues long. The CDR3 spells CASSLGDRGRTMYQETQYF. The DNA of the CDR3 is TGTGCCAGCAGCTTAGGGGACAGGGGACGAACAATGTACCAAGAGACCCAGTACTTC.

This clone was counted a single time. The chain carries TRBV4-3 and TRBJ2-3, with D hard to call. Germline V gives CDR1 LGHNA, CDR2 YSLEER. CDR3 length equals 13 residues. With 0 bases removed from V and 7 bases from J, the gap between germline ends came to 8 bases. The CDR3 sequence: CASSQDLRNTQYF. The DNA of the CDR3 is TGCGCCAGCAGCCAAGATCTGAGAAATACGCAGTATTTT.

The chain recombines TRBV27 with TRBJ1-2, with 7 bases lining up with TRBD1. The CDR3 loop spans 17 amino acids. Germline loops: CDR1 MNHEY, CDR2 SMNVEV (reference sequence). The junction had 13 bases not matched to a gene; V was cut back by 0 bases and J by 6 bases. The CDR3 spells CASSLSPLAGRGDGYTF. The CDR3 DNA sequence: TGTGCCAGCAGTTTATCCCCCCTCGCTGGCAGGGGGGATGGCTACACCTTC.

The chain couples TRBV19 to TRBJ2-7, with D unresolved. The CDR3 is 15 amino acids. V lost 1 base and J 0 bases, leaving 10 bases between the germline ends. The V gene's germline CDR1 is LNHDA and CDR2 SQIVND (reference sequence). The CDR3: CASSIVGRLSYEQYF. The CDR3 DNA is TGTGCCAGTAGTATAGTCGGCCGTCTCTCCTACGAGCAGTACTTC.

The chain is built from TRBV29-1 and TRBJ2-3; 7 bases fit TRBD2. Per germline, CDR1 SQVTM and CDR2 ANQGSEA. The CDR3 has 15 amino acids. Germline trimming cut 8 bases from V and 4 bases from J; bases unmatched to any gene: 15. CDR3 sequence (DNA): TGCAGCTTCATACCGGGGGGTAGACCCGCAGATACGCAGTATTTT. It codes for CSFIPGGRPADTQYF.

The rearrangement uses TRBV18 and TRBJ2-2; tentative D call: TRBD2 (5 bases). CDR3 length: 19 amino acids. The V gene lost 0 bases and the J gene lost 3 bases, with 20 bases spanning the gap. CDR1 KGHSH and CDR2 LQKENI come from the germline V gene. The CDR3 nucleotides are TGTGCCAGCTCACCACCCTCTCTCTTTCGGGGTAGTGACACCGGGGAGCTGTTTTTT. Its translation is CASSPPSLFRGSDTGELFF. Supplemented by reference TRBV18 and TRBJ2-2, the full variable domain reads NAGVMQNPRHLVRRRGQEARLRCSPMKGHSHVYWYRQLPEEGLKFMVYLQKENIIDESGMPKERFSAEFPKEGPSILRIQQVVRGDSAAYFCASSPPSLFRGSDTGELFFGEGSRLTVL.

J is TRBJ2-1 and V is TRBV4-2; no reliable D call. V lost 5 bases, J lost 4 bases, and 12 bases lay in between. This CDR3 has 14 residues. Germline V gene sequence: CDR1 LGHNA, CDR2 YNFKEQ. CDR3 protein: CASSGQIVYNEQFF. The CDR3 nucleotides read TGTGCCAGCAGCGGGCAGATCGTTTACAATGAGCAGTTCTTC.